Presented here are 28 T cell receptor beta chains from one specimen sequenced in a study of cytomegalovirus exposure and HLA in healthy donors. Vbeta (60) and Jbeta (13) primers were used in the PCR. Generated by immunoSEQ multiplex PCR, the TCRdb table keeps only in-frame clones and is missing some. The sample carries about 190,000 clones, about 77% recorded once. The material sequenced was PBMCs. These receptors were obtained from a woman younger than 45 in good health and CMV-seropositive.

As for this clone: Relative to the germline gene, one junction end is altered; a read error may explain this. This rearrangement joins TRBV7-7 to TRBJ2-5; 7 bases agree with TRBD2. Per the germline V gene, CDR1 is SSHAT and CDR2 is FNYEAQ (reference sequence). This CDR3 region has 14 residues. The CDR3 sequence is CASTKSGAQETQYF. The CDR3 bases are TGTGCTAGCACCAAGAGCGGGGCACAAGAGACCCAGTACTTC.

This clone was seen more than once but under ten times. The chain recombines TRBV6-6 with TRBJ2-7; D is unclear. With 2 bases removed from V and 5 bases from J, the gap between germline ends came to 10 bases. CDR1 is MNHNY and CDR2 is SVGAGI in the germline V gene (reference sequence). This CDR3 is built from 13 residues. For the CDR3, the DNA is TGTGCCAGCAGTTACCCAGGTTGGAACGAGCAGTACTTC. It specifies CASSYPGWNEQYF.

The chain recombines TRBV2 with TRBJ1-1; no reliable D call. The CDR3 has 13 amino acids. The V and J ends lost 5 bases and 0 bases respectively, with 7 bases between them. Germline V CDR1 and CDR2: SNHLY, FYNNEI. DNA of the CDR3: TGTGCCAGCAGTCCAAAAATGAACACTGAAGCTTTCTTT. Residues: CASSPKMNTEAFF.

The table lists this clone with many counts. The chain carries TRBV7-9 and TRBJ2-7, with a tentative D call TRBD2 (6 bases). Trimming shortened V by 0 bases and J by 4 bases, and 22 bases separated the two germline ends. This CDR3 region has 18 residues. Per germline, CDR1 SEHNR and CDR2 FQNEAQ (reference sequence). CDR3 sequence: CASSLALPGEAQLYEQYF. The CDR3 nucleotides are TGTGCCAGCAGCTTAGCCTTACCGGGGGAGGCCCAACTGTACGAGCAGTACTTC. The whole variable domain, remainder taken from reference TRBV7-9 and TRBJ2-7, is DTGVSQNPRHKITKRGQNVTFRCDPISEHNRLYWYRQTLGQGPEFLTYFQNEAQLEKSRLLSDRFSAERPKGSFSTLEIQRTEQGDSAMYLCASSLALPGEAQLYEQYFGPGTRLTVT.

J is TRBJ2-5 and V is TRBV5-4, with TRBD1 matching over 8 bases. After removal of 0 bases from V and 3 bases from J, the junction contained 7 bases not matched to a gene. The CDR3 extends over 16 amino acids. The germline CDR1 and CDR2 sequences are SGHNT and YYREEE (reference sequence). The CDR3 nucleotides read TGTGCCAGCAGCTTGGTATTGACAGGGGAAAAAGAGACCCAGTACTTC. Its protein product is CASSLVLTGEKETQYF.

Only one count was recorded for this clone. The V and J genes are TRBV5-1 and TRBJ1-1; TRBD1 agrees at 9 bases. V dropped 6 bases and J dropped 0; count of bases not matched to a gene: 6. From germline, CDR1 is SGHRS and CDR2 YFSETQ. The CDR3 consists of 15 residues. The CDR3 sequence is CASKTGGGMNTEAFF. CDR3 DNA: TGCGCCAGCAAAACAGGGGGCGGAATGAACACTGAAGCTTTCTTT.

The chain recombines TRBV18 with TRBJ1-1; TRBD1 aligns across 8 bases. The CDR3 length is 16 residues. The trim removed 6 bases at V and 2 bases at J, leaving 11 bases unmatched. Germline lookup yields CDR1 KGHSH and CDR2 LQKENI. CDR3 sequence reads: CASSFGGTGLNTEAFF. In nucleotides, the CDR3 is TGTGCCAGCTCTTTTGGAGGGACAGGCTTAAACACTGAAGCTTTCTTT.

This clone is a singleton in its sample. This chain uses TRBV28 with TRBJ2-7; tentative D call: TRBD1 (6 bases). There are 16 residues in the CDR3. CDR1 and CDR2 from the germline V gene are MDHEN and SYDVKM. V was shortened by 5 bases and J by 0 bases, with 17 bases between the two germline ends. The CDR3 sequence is CASSPWTAGFSYEQYF. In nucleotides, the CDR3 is TGTGCCAGCAGTCCCTGGACAGCCGGATTCTCCTACGAGCAGTACTTC.

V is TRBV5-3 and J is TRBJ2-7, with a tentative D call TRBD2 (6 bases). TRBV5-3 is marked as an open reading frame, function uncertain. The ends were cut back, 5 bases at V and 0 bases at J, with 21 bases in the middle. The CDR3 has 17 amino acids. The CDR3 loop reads CARRRPGGDRSSYEQYF. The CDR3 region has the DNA TGTGCCAGAAGGCGTCCGGGCGGGGACCGAAGCTCCTACGAGCAGTACTTC.

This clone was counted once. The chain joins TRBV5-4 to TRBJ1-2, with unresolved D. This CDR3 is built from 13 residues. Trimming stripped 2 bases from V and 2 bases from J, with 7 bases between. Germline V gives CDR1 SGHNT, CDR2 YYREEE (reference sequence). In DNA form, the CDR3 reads TGTGCCAGCAGCTTAACAGCAAACTATGGCTACACCTTC. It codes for CASSLTANYGYTF.

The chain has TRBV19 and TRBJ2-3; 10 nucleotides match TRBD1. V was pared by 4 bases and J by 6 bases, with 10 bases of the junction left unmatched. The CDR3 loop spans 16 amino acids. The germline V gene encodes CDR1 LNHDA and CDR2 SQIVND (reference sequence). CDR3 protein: CASSTQGTGARDTQYF. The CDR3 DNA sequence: TGTGCCAGTAGTACCCAAGGGACAGGGGCTCGCGATACGCAGTATTTT.

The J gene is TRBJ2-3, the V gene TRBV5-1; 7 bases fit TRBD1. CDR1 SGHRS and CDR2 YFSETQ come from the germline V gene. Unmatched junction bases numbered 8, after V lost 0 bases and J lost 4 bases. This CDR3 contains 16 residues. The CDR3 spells CASSLAVRGRADTQYF. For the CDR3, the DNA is TGCGCCAGCAGCTTGGCCGTTAGGGGGCGAGCAGATACGCAGTATTTT.

CDR3 protein: CASSPQAQTQAFF. The CDR3 coding sequence is TGTGCCAGCAGTCCACAGGCCCAAACTCAAGCTTTCTTT. The rearrangement uses TRBV14 and TRBJ1-1; weak D call: TRBD1 (5 bases). V was trimmed by 6 bases and J by 9 bases, leaving 17 bases between them. Per germline, CDR1 SGHDN and CDR2 FVKESK. The CDR3 sequence is 13 residues long.

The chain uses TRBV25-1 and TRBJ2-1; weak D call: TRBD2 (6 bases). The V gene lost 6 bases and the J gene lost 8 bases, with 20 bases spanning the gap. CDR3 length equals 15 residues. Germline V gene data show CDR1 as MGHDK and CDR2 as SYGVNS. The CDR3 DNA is TGTGCCAGCAGCCCAGCTAGGAGGGGATGGGATGAGCAGTTCTTC. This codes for CASSPARRGWDEQFF.

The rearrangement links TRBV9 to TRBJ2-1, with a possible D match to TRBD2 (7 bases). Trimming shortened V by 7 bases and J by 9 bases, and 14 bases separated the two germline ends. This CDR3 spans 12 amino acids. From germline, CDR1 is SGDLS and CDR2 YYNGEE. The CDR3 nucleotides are TGTGCCAGCGGGGGGGCCCGAAGTGAGCAGTTCTTC. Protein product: CASGGARSEQFF.

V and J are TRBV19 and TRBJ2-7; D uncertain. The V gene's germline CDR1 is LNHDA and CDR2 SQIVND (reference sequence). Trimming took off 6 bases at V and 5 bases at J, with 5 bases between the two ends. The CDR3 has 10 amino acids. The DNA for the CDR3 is TGTGCCAGTAGCGGTCACGAGCAGTACTTC. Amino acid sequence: CASSGHEQYF. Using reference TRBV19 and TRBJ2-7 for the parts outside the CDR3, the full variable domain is DGGITQSPKYLFRKEGQNVTLSCEQNLNHDAMYWYRQDPGQGLRLIYYSQIVNDFQKGDIAEGYSVSREKKESFPLTVTSAQKNPTAFYLCASSGHEQYFGPGTRLTVT.

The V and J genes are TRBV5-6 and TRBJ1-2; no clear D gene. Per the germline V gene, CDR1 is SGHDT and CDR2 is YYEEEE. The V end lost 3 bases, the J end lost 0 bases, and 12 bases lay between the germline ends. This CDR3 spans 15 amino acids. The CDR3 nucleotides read TGTGCCAGCAGCTGGTGGGAGGGAGCTAACTATGGCTACACCTTC. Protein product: CASSWWEGANYGYTF.

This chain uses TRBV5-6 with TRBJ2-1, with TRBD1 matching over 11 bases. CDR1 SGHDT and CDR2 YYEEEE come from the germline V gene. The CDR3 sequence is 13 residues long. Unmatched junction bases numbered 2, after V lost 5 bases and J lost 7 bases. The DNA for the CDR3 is TGTGCCAGCAGTTGGGACAGGGGGAATGAGCAGTTCTTC. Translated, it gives CASSWDRGNEQFF.

The DNA for the CDR3 is TGTGCCAGCAGCTTGAATGTTCGGGGGGCAGGTGATACGCAGTATTTT. It specifies CASSLNVRGAGDTQYF. V usage is TRBV5-4 and J usage is TRBJ2-3; D might be TRBD2 (7 bases). Germline loops: CDR1 SGHNT, CDR2 YYREEE (reference sequence). CDR3 length equals 16 residues. V was trimmed by 1 base and J by 6 bases, leaving 18 bases between them.

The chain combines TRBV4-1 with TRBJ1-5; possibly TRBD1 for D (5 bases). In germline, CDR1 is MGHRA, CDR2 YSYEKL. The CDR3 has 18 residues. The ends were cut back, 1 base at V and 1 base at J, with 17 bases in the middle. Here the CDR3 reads CASSQVPQTERSNQPQHF. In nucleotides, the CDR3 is TGCGCCAGCAGCCAAGTCCCGCAGACAGAGCGAAGCAATCAGCCCCAGCATTTT.

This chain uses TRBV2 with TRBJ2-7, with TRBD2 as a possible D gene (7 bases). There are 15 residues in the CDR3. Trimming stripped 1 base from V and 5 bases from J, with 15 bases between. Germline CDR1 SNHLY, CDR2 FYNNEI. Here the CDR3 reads CASSEVRGAVDEQYF. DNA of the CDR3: TGTGCCAGCAGTGAAGTACGGGGGGCGGTAGACGAGCAGTACTTC. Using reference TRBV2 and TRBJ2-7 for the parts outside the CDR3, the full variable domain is EPEVTQTPSHQVTQMGQEVILRCVPISNHLYFYWYRQILGQKVEFLVSFYNNEISEKSEIFDDQFSVERPDGSNFTLKIRSTKLEDSAMYFCASSEVRGAVDEQYFGPGTRLTVT.

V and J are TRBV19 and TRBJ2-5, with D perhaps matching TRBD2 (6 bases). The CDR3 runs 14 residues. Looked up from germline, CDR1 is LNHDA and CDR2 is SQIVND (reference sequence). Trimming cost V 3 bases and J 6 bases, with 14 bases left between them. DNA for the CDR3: TGTGCCAGTAGTATCCTTCCTAGCGTAAAGACCCAGTACTTC. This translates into CASSILPSVKTQYF.

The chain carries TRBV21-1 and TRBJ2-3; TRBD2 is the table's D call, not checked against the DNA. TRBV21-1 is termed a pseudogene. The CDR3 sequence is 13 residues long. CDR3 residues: CASSKETSHTQYF. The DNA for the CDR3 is TGTGCCAGCAGCAAAGAAACTTCCCATACGCAGTATTTT.

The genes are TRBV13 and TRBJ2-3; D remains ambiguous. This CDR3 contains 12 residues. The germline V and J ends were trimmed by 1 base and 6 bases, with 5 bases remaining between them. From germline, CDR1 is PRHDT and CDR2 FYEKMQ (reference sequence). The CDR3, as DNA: TGTGCCAGCAGCTTAGTTCCGGATACGCAGTATTTT. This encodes CASSLVPDTQYF. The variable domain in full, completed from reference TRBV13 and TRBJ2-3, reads AAGVIQSPRHLIKEKRETATLKCYPIPRHDTVYWYQQGPGQDPQFLISFYEKMQSDKGSIPDRFSAQQFSDYHSELNMSSLELGDSALYFCASSLVPDTQYFGPGTRLTVL.

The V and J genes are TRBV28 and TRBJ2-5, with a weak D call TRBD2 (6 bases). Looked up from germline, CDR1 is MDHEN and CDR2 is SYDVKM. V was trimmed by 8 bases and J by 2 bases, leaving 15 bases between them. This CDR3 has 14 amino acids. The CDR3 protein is CASSPPGVQETQYF. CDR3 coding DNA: TGTGCCAGCTCTCCCCCGGGGGTACAAGAGACCCAGTACTTC. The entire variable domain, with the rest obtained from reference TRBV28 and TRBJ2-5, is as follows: DVKVTQSSRYLVKRTGEKVFLECVQDMDHENMFWYRQDPGLGLRLIYFSYDVKMKEKGDIPEGYSVSREKKERFSLILESASTNQTSMYLCASSPPGVQETQYFGPGTRLLVL.

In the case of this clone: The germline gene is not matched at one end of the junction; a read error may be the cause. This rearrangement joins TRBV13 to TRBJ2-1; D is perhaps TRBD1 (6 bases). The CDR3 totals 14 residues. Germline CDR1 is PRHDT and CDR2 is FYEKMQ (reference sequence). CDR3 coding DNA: TGTGCCAGCAGCTACAGGGTGGGCACCCTTTTTAGGGTCTTC. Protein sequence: CASSYRVGTLFRVF.

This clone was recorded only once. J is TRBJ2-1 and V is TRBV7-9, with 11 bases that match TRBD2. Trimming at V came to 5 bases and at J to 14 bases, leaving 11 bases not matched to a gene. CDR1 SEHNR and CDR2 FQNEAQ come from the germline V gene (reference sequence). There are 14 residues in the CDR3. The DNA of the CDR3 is TGTGCCAGCAGCGGGGGGCTAGCGGGAGGCGGGGAGTTCTTC. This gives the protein CASSGGLAGGGEFF.

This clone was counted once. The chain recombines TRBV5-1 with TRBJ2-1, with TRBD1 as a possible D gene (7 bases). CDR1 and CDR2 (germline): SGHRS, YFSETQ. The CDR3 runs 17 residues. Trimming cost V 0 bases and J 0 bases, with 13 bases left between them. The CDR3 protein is CASSLGAGQSSYNEQFF. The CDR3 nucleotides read TGCGCCAGCAGCTTGGGGGCGGGACAGAGCTCCTACAATGAGCAGTTCTTC. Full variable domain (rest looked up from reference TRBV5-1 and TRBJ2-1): KAGVTQTPRYLIKTRGQQVTLSCSPISGHRSVSWYQQTPGQGLQFLFEYFSETQRNKGNFPGRFSGRQFSNSRSEMNVSTLELGDSALYLCASSLGAGQSSYNEQFFGPGTRLTVL.